This T cell receptor (beta chain) derives from a study of graft-versus-host responses after intestinal transplantation. Study background: As for transplant type, recipients had multivisceral, liver-intestinal, or isolated intestinal grafts. Anti-thymocyte globulin induction was given to all recipients, followed by tacrolimus and steroids for roughly three years.

About this clone itself: Antigen: not known.

Profiled with immunoSEQ multiplex PCR; TCRdb holds only in-frame clones, not every one. The repertoire has 100,000 to 110,000 clones, about 90% of them found once; the top ten carry around 0.86%. The sample here was unstimulated CD4+ T cells sorted from spleen or lymph node cells, taken before transplant. The sequence came from a human donor who was the organ donor for an intestinal transplant.

This chain's CDR3 is CASGTISGNTIYF. The CDR3 DNA sequence: TGTGCCAGCGGAACTATCTCTGGAAACACCATATATTTT. The V and J genes are TRBV19 and TRBJ1-3; D gene uncertain. Germline CDR1 reads LNHDA; CDR2 reads SQIVND (reference sequence). This CDR3 has 13 residues. V was pared by 9 bases and J by 0 bases, with 9 bases between.